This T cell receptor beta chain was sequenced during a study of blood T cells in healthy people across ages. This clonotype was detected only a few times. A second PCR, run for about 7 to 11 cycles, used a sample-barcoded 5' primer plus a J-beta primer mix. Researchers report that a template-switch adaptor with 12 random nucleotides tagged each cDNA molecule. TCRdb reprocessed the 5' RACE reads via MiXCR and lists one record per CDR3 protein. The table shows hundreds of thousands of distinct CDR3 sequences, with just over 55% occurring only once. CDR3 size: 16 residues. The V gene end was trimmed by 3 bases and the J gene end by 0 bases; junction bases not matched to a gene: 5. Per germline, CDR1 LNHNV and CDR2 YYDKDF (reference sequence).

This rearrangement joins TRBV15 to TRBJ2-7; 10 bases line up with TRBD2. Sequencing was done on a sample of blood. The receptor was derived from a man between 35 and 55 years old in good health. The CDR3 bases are TGTGCCACCAGCAGTTTTAGCGGGAGGCTCTCCTACGAGCAGTACTTC. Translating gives CATSSFSGRLSYEQYF.